This paragraph covers one T cell receptor beta chain sequence. This specimen comes from a study of blood T cell repertoires in COVID-19. This table comes from immunoSEQ multiplex PCR, and its TCRdb copy is limited to in-frame clones, with some not included. The repertoire holds about 330,000 clones, with 70% to 90% as singletons. CDR3 length: 16 amino acids. Trimming at V came to 5 bases and at J to 7 bases, leaving 14 bases not matched to a gene. Germline V gives CDR1 SGHDT, CDR2 YYEEEE. J is TRBJ2-1 and V is TRBV5-6, with 8 bases matching TRBD1. The source material was PBMCs or T cells enriched from blood (not recorded which). This TCR derives from a woman between 25 and 40 years old who had recovered from COVID-19. The CDR3 spells CASSRLDREGGNEQFF. CDR3 nucleotides: TGTGCCAGCAGTAGACTGGACAGGGAAGGAGGGAATGAGCAGTTCTTC.